One sample yielded the 19 T cell receptor beta chains listed below, sequenced in a study of blood T cell repertoires in COVID-19. Only in-frame clones appear in the TCRdb table, and some are missing; sequencing was by immunoSEQ multiplex PCR. The data contain 350,000 or so clones, around four fifths of them singletons. Sequenced: peripheral blood. Receptors originate from a man younger than 40 with active or convalescent COVID-19.

The V and J genes are TRBV7-9 and TRBJ1-1; weak D call: TRBD1 (5 bases). The CDR3 covers 14 residues. V lost 6 bases to trimming and J lost 1 base, with 12 bases between them. The germline V gene has CDR1 SEHNR and CDR2 FQNEAQ (reference sequence). CDR3 region: CASRYLQGNTEAFF. CDR3 sequence (DNA): TGTGCCAGCAGATATCTTCAGGGGAACACTGAAGCTTTCTTT.

The V call is TRBV15, the J call TRBJ2-1; 13 bases map to TRBD2. V lost 6 bases, J lost 3 bases, and 8 bases stayed unmatched. CDR3 length: 17 residues. Looked up from germline, CDR1 is LNHNV and CDR2 is YYDKDF (reference sequence). The CDR3 nucleotides read TGTGCCACCAGTGGGACTAGCGGGATCGGTTTCTACAATGAGCAGTTCTTC. It translates to CATSGTSGIGFYNEQFF.

The chain carries TRBV29-1 and TRBJ2-2; TRBD1 matches at 8 bases. The ends lost 7 bases at V and 5 bases at J; junction bases unmatched: 12. Germline V gene data show CDR1 as SQVTM and CDR2 as ANQGSEA. The CDR3 has 15 residues. The CDR3 bases are TGCAGCGCATCGACAGGGGCCAGAGGAACCGGGGAGCTGTTTTTT. This sequence encodes CSASTGARGTGELFF.

The chain joins TRBV12-3 or TRBV12-4 to TRBJ2-7; the D is unclear. The ends were cut back, 2 bases at V and 9 bases at J, with 14 bases in the middle. This CDR3 is built from 13 residues. The DNA for the CDR3 is TGTGCCAGCAGTTTAACCAGGTTGATGGGGCAGTACTTC. Translation gives CASSLTRLMGQYF.

The chain recombines TRBV28 with TRBJ1-5; D ambiguous. Trimming cost V 6 bases and J 0 bases, with 12 bases left between them. The CDR3 has 15 residues. CDR1 is MDHEN and CDR2 is SYDVKM in the germline V gene. The CDR3 here is CASRMKGVSNQPQHF. CDR3 bases: TGTGCCAGCAGGATGAAGGGAGTTAGCAATCAGCCCCAGCATTTT.

This chain joins TRBV11-2 and TRBJ1-2, with D possibly matching TRBD1 (5 bases). The CDR3 extends over 18 amino acids. V shed 5 bases and J shed 4 bases, with 26 bases lying between them. Germline CDR1 and CDR2: SGHAT and FQNNGV. CDR3 sequence (DNA): TGTGCCAGCAGCCCCATTTTTGAGAGAAGGGGACTAGGCTATGGCTACACCTTC. Translating it yields CASSPIFERRGLGYGYTF. The variable domain in full, completed from reference TRBV11-2 and TRBJ1-2, reads EAGVAQSPRYKIIEKRQSVAFWCNPISGHATLYWYQQILGQGPKLLIQFQNNGVVDDSQLPKDRFSAERLKGVDSTLKIQPAKLEDSAVYLCASSPIFERRGLGYGYTFGSGTRLTVV.

The chain combines TRBV25-1 with TRBJ2-3, with D maybe TRBD2 (5 bases). The CDR3 totals 13 residues. V dropped 2 bases and J dropped 6 bases, with 9 bases sitting between them. From germline, CDR1 is MGHDK and CDR2 SYGVNS. In nucleotides, the CDR3 is TGTGCCAGCAGTGAAATGGGAGCGGATACGCAGTATTTT. Translated, it gives CASSEMGADTQYF.

This chain connects TRBV6-1 to TRBJ1-2; D unclear. Looked up from germline, CDR1 is MNHNS and CDR2 is SASEGT. The CDR3 loop spans 14 amino acids. Trimming cost V 3 bases and J 7 bases, with 15 bases left between them. CDR3 protein: CASSDGENSSGYTF. Here the CDR3 DNA reads TGTGCCAGCAGTGACGGGGAAAATTCGAGTGGCTACACCTTC.

This clone came up a few times. The chain carries TRBV19 and TRBJ1-6; D may be TRBD1 (5 bases). This CDR3 spans 14 amino acids. The germline V gene encodes CDR1 LNHDA and CDR2 SQIVND (reference sequence). V shed 2 bases and J shed 9 bases, with 11 bases lying between them. CDR3 nucleotides: TGTGCCAGTAGTATAAGACAGCAGTCTTCACCCCTCCACTTT. Protein product: CASSIRQQSSPLHF.

The chain links TRBV4-3 to TRBJ2-2; 8 nucleotides match TRBD2. CDR1 and CDR2 from the germline V gene are LGHNA and YSLEER. The ends lost 3 bases at V and 2 bases at J; junction bases unmatched: 8. This CDR3 has 17 amino acids. The CDR3 sequence is CASSHDAGGLNTGELFF. The CDR3 DNA follows: TGCGCCAGCAGCCACGACGCGGGAGGCCTCAACACCGGGGAGCTGTTTTTT.

The J gene is TRBJ2-2, the V gene TRBV6-5, with 8 bases lining up with TRBD1. The CDR3 contains 15 residues. Germline V gene lookup returns CDR1 MNHEY and CDR2 SVGAGI. The V gene end was trimmed by 7 bases and the J gene end by 4 bases; junction bases not matched to a gene: 8. This chain's CDR3 is CASNPQGAGTGELFF. The DNA for the CDR3 is TGTGCCAGCAATCCCCAGGGGGCTGGCACCGGGGAGCTGTTTTTT.

The chain is built from TRBV7-9 and TRBJ2-1; D is unresolved. V was cut by 4 bases and J by 3 bases, with 7 bases left in between. Germline V gene data show CDR1 as SEHNR and CDR2 as FQNEAQ (reference sequence). The CDR3 runs to 13 residues. CDR3 DNA sequence: TGTGCCAGCAGCTCTCGGGTCTACAATGAGCAGTTCTTC. This translates into CASSSRVYNEQFF.

J is TRBJ2-7 and V is TRBV27, with 7 bases identical to TRBD2. V lost 7 bases and J lost 2; bases outside the gene matches: 17. The CDR3 is 17 amino acids. The germline V gene has CDR1 MNHEY and CDR2 SMNVEV (reference sequence). The CDR3 sequence: CASTHRWGGGSTYEQYF. In nucleotides, the CDR3 is TGTGCCAGCACCCATAGGTGGGGTGGCGGGAGCACCTACGAGCAGTACTTC.

This clone was counted only a few times. The rearrangement uses TRBV12-3 or TRBV12-4 and TRBJ1-2; 8 positions agree with TRBD1. CDR3 length: 13 residues. V trimming: 6 bases; J trimming: 4 bases; junction bases outside the gene matches: 4. CDR3 sequence (DNA): TGTGCCAGCAGAGAGGGGACAGGCTATGGCTACACCTTC. It yields the protein CASREGTGYGYTF.

The gene calls are TRBV30 and TRBJ1-6; no firm D call. V dropped 3 bases and J dropped 6 bases, with 6 bases sitting between them. The CDR3 is 12 residues long. Per the germline V gene, CDR1 is GTSNPN and CDR2 is SVGIG (reference sequence). The CDR3 is CAWSGVNSPLHF. The CDR3 DNA reads TGTGCCTGGAGCGGGGTTAATTCACCCCTCCACTTT.

The chain joins TRBV5-1 to TRBJ2-7; 7 bases are a match to TRBD1. Unmatched junction bases numbered 8, after V lost 4 bases and J lost 1 base. Germline CDR1 reads SGHRS; CDR2 reads YFSETQ. There are 15 residues in the CDR3. DNA for the CDR3: TGCGCCAGCAGCCTTGCCGGGACAGTTTCCTACGAGCAGTACTTC. This translates into CASSLAGTVSYEQYF.

The chain is built from TRBV30 and TRBJ2-1, with D uncertain. CDR3 length: 11 residues. Germline CDR1 and CDR2: GTSNPN and SVGIG (reference sequence). Trimming cost V 0 bases and J 6 bases, with 3 bases left between them. CDR3 DNA: TGTGCCTGGAGTGTCGTCAATGAGCAGTTCTTC. Translating it yields CAWSVVNEQFF.

V and J are TRBV11-3 and TRBJ1-4, with 9 bases matching TRBD1. Germline-derived CDR1 and CDR2 are SGHNT and YENEEA. The V gene end was trimmed by 5 bases and the J gene end by 8 bases; junction bases not matched to a gene: 12. The CDR3 extends over 16 amino acids. Here the CDR3 reads CASSPRPGQGREKLFF. In DNA, the CDR3 is TGTGCCAGCAGCCCGCGTCCGGGACAGGGTCGGGAAAAACTGTTTTTT.

V and J are TRBV5-6 and TRBJ2-7; 9 bases fit TRBD1. J was trimmed by 7 bases and V by 4 bases; bases with no gene match: 9. The CDR3 has 14 residues. Germline lookup yields CDR1 SGHDT and CDR2 YYEEEE. The CDR3 region is CASSAGTGTQEQYF. CDR3 DNA sequence: TGTGCCAGCAGCGCCGGGACAGGGACTCAAGAGCAGTACTTC.